This entry is about one T cell receptor beta chain. Its antigen is unidentified. This sample is part of a study of CD8 T cells in ankylosing spondylitis. Findings and limits, study-wide: A number of the motif variants had already been described in reactive arthritis synovial fluid and blood. About 8 highly homologous variants formed a TCR beta motif that appeared characteristic of ankylosing spondylitis blood. CD8+ disease-linked clones were present at relatively low frequencies in blood. Disease-associated clones were reportedly significantly overrepresented in matched ankylosing spondylitis synovial fluid.

Between the trimmed V and J ends, which lost 7 bases and 7 bases, there was a span of 19 bases. Germline-derived CDR1 and CDR2 are SGHTA and FQGNSA. The CDR3 extends over 14 amino acids. Making the TCR beta libraries involved quantitative 5'-RACE with molecular barcodes. TCRdb called the 5' RACE reads again in MiXCR, with one record for every CDR3 protein. The sample lists approximately 520,000 distinct CDR3 sequences, approximately 5% occurring once. The genes are TRBV7-2 and TRBJ2-5; possibly TRBD2 for D (7 bases). The TCR originated in a male donor with ankylosing spondylitis. Source material: blood, either unsorted or a sorted T cell fraction (not recorded which). The CDR3 region is CASTYTWGGGTQYF. CDR3 sequence (DNA): TGTGCCAGCACCTATACTTGGGGGGGCGGGACCCAGTACTTC.